The entry that follows covers one T cell receptor beta chain sequence. This sample was included in a study of CD8+ T cells in alopecia areata. The CDR3 spans 12 residues. The germline V and J ends were trimmed by 2 bases and 4 bases, with 4 bases remaining between them. Per germline, CDR1 SGHTA and CDR2 FQGNSA. Extracted RNA was reverse transcribed, and the resulting cDNA served as sequencing template. The protocol was immunoSEQ multiplex PCR, while the TCRdb copy is restricted to in-frame clones and leaves out a portion. The table shows 150,000 to 200,000 clones, with about 60% occurring only once. This sequence originates from a human donor with alopecia areata. This sequence joins TRBV7-2 and TRBJ2-3; no reliable D call. This material consisted of CD4+ T cells sorted from blood, taken at week 0. CDR3 amino acids: CASSLYADTQYF. Written as DNA, the CDR3 is TGTGCCAGCAGCTTATACGCAGATACGCAGTATTTT.